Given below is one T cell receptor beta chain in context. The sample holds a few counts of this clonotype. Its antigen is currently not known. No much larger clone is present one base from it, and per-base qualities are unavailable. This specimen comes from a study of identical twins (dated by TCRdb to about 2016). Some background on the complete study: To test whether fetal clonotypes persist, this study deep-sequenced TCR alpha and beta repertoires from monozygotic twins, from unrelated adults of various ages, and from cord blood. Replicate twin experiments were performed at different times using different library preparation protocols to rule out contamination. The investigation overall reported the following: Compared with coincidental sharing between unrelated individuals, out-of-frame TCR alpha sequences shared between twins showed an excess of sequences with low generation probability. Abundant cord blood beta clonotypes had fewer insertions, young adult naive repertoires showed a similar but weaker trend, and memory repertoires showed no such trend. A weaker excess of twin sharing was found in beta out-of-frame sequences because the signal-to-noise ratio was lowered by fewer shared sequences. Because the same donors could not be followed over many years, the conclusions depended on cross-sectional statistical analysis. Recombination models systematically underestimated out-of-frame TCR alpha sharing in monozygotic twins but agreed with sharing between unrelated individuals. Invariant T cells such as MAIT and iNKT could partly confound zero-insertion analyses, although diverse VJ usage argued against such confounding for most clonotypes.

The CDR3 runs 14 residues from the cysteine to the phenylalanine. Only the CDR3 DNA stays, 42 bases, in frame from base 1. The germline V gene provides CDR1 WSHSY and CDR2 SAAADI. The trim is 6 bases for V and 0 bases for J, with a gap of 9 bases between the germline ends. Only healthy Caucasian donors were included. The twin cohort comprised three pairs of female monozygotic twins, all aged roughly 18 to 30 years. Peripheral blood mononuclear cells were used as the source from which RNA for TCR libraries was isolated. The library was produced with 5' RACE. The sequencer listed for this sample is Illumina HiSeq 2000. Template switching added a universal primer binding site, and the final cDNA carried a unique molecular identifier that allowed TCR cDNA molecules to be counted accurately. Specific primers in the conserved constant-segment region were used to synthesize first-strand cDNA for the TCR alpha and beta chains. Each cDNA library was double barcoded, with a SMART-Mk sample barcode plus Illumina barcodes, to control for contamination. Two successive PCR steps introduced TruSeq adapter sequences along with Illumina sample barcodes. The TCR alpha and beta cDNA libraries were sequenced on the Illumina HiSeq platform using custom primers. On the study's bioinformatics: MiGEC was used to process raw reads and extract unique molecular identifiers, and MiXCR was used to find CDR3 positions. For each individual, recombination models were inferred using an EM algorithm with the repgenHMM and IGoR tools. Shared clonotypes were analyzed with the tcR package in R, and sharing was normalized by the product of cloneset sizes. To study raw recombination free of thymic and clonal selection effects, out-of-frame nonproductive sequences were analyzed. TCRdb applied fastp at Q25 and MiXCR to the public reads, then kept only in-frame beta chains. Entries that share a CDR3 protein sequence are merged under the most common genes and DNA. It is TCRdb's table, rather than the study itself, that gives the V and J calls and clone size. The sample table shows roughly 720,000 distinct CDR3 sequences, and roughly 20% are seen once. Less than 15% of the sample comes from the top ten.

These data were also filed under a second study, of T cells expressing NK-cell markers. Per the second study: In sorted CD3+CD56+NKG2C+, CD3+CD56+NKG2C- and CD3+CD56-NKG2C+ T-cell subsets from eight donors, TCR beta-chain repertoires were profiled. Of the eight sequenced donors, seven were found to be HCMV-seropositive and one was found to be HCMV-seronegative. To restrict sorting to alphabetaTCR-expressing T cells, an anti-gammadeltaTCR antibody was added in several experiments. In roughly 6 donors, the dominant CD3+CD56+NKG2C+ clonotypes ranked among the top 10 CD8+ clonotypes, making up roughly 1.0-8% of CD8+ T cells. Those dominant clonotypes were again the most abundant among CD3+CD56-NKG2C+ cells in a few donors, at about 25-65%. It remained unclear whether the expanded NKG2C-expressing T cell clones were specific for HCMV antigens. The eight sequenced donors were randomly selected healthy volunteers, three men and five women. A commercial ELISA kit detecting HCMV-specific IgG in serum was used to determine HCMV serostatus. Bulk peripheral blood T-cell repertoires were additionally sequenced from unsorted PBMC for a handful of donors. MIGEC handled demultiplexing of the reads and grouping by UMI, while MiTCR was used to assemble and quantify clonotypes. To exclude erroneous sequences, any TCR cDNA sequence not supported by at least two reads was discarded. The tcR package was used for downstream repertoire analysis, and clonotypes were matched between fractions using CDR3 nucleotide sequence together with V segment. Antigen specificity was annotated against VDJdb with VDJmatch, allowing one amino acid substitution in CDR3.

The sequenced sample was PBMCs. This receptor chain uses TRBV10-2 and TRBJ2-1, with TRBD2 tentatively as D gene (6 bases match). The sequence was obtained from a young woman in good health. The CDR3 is CASSGGTSYNEQFF. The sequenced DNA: TGCGCCAGCAGCGGGGGTACCTCCTACAATGAGCAGTTCTTC.